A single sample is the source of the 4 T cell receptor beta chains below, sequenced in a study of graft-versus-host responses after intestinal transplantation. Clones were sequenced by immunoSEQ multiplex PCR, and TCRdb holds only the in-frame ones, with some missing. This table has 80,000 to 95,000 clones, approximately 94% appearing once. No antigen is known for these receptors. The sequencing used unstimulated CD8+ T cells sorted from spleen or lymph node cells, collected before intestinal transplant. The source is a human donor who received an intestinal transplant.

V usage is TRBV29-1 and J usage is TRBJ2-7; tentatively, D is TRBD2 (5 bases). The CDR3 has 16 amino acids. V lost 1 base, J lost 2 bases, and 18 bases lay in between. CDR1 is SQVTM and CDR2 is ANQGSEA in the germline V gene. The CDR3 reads CSVEGVLDSPAYEQYF. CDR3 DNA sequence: TGCAGCGTTGAAGGGGTTTTGGACTCACCGGCCTACGAGCAGTACTTC.

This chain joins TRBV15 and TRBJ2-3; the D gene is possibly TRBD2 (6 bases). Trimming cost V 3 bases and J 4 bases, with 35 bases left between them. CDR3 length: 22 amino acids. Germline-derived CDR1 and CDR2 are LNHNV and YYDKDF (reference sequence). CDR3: CATSRTHLGDSNGGGESDTQYF. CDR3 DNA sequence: TGTGCCACCAGCAGGACCCACTTAGGCGACTCCAACGGGGGTGGCGAGTCAGATACGCAGTATTTT.

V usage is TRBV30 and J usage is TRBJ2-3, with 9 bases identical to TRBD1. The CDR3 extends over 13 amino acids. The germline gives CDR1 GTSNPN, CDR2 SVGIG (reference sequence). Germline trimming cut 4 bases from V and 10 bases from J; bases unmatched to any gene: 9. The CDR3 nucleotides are TGTGCCTGGAACCCAGGGACAGGGTCTGCGCAGTATTTT. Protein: CAWNPGTGSAQYF.

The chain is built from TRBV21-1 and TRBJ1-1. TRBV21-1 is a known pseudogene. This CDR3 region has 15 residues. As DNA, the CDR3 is TGTGCCAGCAGCAAACCTCGGGATGTAAAATTGCGAGCTTTCTTT. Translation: CASSKPRDVKLRAFF.